The clone carrying this T cell receptor (beta chain) was found a few times. Its target is unknown. This CDR3 has 15 residues. The germline V and J ends were trimmed by 1 base and 5 bases, with 14 bases remaining between them. Germline V gene sequence: CDR1 SEHNR, CDR2 FQNEAQ (reference sequence). Primers: 60 Vbeta forward and 13 Jbeta reverse. Profiled with immunoSEQ multiplex PCR; TCRdb holds only in-frame clones, not every one. The sample consists of around 150,000 clones, around 75% of them appearing once. The data originate from a study of cytomegalovirus exposure and HLA in healthy donors. Study observations and caveats: Later analysis demonstrated an association between a missense DCLRE1C variant and TCR beta V- and J-gene trimming. HLA allele associations emerged for some 16,000 TCR beta sequences in a later analysis, at 0.05 false discovery rate.

The specimen sequenced was PBMCs. The genes are TRBV7-9 and TRBJ1-1; TRBD1 might be the D (5 bases). This clonotype was sampled from a man between 18 and 35 years old in good health and CMV-seropositive. The CDR3 protein is CASSLEGRVGTEAFF. CDR3 DNA: TGTGCCAGCAGCTTAGAGGGCAGGGTCGGTACTGAAGCTTTCTTT.